The clone carrying this T cell receptor (beta chain) was observed a few times. Its antigen remains unknown. The V and J ends lost 3 bases and 6 bases respectively, with 9 bases between them. Germline CDR1 and CDR2: SEHNR and FQNEAQ (reference sequence). There are 12 residues in the CDR3. RNA transcripts served as the template for amplifying TCR beta CDR3 regions. When the TCR CDR3 underwent first-round RT-PCR, the HTBI primer set was used. TCRdb re-called the multiplex PCR reads with MiXCR, one entry per CDR3 protein. The sample lists about half a million distinct CDR3 sequences, 15% to 20% occurring once. This sample stems from a study of T cells in Graves' hyperthyroidism and ophthalmopathy. Study findings and constraints: Most clonotypes expanded in thyroid above 0.001 were likewise present in blood.

Individuals with ophthalmopathy presented a Clinical Activity Score of at least 3, a NOSPECS grade of at least 4 and a duration under 3 months. Exclusion criteria comprised uncontrolled infection, other autoimmune disease, pregnancy or lactation. Diagnostic assessment was based on clinical symptoms, serum thyroxine and TRAb, thyroid ultrasound and orbital computed tomography. This sequence originates from a middle-aged man with Graves' ophthalmopathy. Sequenced: blood. The V and J genes are TRBV7-9 and TRBJ2-7, with D unresolved. DNA for the CDR3: TGTGCCAGCAGCTTTTGGCTAGGCGAGCAGTACTTC. Amino acids: CASSFWLGEQYF.